A selection of T cell receptor beta chains follows, all from one sample in a study of blood T cell repertoires in COVID-19. Clones were read by immunoSEQ multiplex PCR, and TCRdb kept only the in-frame ones, dropping some. The sample records 400,000 or so clones, approximately 92% being singletons. Sequencing was performed on PBMCs or T cells enriched from blood (not recorded which). These receptor sequences come from a man aged 30-40 years who had recovered from COVID-19. Each CDR3 is given with its conserved first and last residue. The D gene is left open where the match is weak. The size of a clone is reported for some rows only, either as once, few or many, or as a class for expanded clones.

abundance: NA
d_gene: NA
j_gene: TRBJ1-5
v_gene: TRBV2
CDR3aa: CASPRGQGDNQPQHF
CDR3nt: TGTGCCAGCCCCAGGGGCCAGGGAGACAATCAGCCCCAGCATTTT

abundance: NA
d_gene: NA
j_gene: TRBJ1-2
v_gene: TRBV5-1
CDR3aa: CASSPGTQGYGYTF
CDR3nt: TGCGCCAGCAGCCCTGGGACGCAGGGGTATGGCTACACCTTC

abundance: once
d_gene: NA
j_gene: TRBJ2-3
v_gene: TRBV27
CDR3aa: CASSSIGTPTRDTQYF
CDR3nt: TGTGCCAGCAGTTCGATCGGGACACCAACTAGAGATACGCAGTATTTT

abundance: NA
d_gene: NA
j_gene: TRBJ1-4
v_gene: TRBV2
CDR3aa: CASAVQGSVEKLFF
CDR3nt: TGTGCCAGCGCTGTCCAGGGGAGTGTTGAAAAACTGTTTTTT

abundance: NA
d_gene: NA
j_gene: TRBJ2-2
v_gene: TRBV5-6
CDR3aa: CASSFTSRNTGELFF
CDR3nt: TGTGCCAGCAGCTTTACCAGTCGTAACACCGGGGAGCTGTTTTTT

abundance: few
d_gene: TRBD2
j_gene: TRBJ2-3
v_gene: TRBV19
CDR3aa: CASSIGLELDTQYF
CDR3nt: TGTGCCAGTAGTATTGGACTAGAACTGGATACGCAGTATTTT

abundance: once
d_gene: TRBD1
j_gene: TRBJ2-5
v_gene: TRBV5-6
CDR3aa: CASSSGRQGLETQYF
CDR3nt: TGTGCCAGCAGCTCGGGGAGACAGGGGCTGGAGACCCAGTACTTC

abundance: NA
d_gene: TRBD2
j_gene: TRBJ2-3
v_gene: TRBV7-2
CDR3aa: CASSLVAGVTDTQYF
CDR3nt: TGTGCCAGCAGCTTAGTTGCGGGAGTCACAGATACGCAGTATTTT

abundance: NA
d_gene: NA
j_gene: TRBJ2-7
v_gene: TRBV28
CDR3aa: CASTIMGDLREQYF
CDR3nt: TGTGCCAGCACGATTATGGGGGACTTACGCGAGCAGTACTTC

abundance: NA
d_gene: NA
j_gene: TRBJ1-5
v_gene: TRBV5-1
CDR3aa: CASSLEGISNQPQHF
CDR3nt: TGCGCCAGCAGCTTGGAGGGGATTAGCAATCAGCCCCAGCATTTT

abundance: NA
d_gene: TRBD1
j_gene: TRBJ1-1
v_gene: TRBV19
CDR3aa: CASSPWDRANTEAFF
CDR3nt: TGTGCCAGTAGTCCATGGGACAGGGCGAACACTGAAGCTTTCTTT

abundance: NA
d_gene: NA
j_gene: TRBJ2-3
v_gene: TRBV12-3/TRBV12-4
CDR3aa: CASSQLTDTQYF
CDR3nt: TGTGCCAGCAGTCAACTCACAGATACGCAGTATTTT

abundance: NA
d_gene: TRBD2
j_gene: TRBJ2-6
v_gene: TRBV19
CDR3aa: CAIGGGSPFLAGANVLTF
CDR3nt: TGTGCCATCGGGGGGGGCTCCCCCTTTCTGGCTGGGGCCAACGTCCTGACTTTC

abundance: NA
d_gene: TRBD2
j_gene: TRBJ2-5
v_gene: TRBV5-1
CDR3aa: CASSSLAGEMETQYF
CDR3nt: TGCGCCAGCAGCTCCTTAGCGGGAGAAATGGAGACCCAGTACTTC

abundance: NA
d_gene: TRBD1
j_gene: TRBJ1-1
v_gene: TRBV5-3
CDR3aa: CVRSFQDRGELAFF
CDR3nt: TGTGTCAGAAGCTTCCAGGACAGGGGCGAGCTGGCTTTCTTT

abundance: NA
d_gene: NA
j_gene: TRBJ1-1
v_gene: TRBV5-1
CDR3aa: CASRTDQYTEAFF
CDR3nt: TGCGCCAGCAGGACAGATCAATATACTGAAGCTTTCTTT

abundance: NA
d_gene: TRBD2
j_gene: TRBJ2-2
v_gene: TRBV10-3
CDR3aa: CAIRNSGRYTGELFF
CDR3nt: TGTGCCATCAGGAACAGCGGGAGGTATACCGGGGAGCTGTTTTTT

abundance: NA
d_gene: NA
j_gene: TRBJ1-3
v_gene: TRBV6-4
CDR3aa: CAQPVGGANTIYF
CDR3nt: TGTGCCCAGCCGGTCGGAGGAGCTAACACCATATATTTT

abundance: once
d_gene: NA
j_gene: TRBJ2-1
v_gene: TRBV7-9
CDR3aa: CASTDRYSYNEQFF
CDR3nt: TGTGCCAGCACTGACAGGTATTCCTACAATGAGCAGTTCTTC

abundance: NA
d_gene: TRBD2
j_gene: TRBJ2-7
v_gene: TRBV6-5
CDR3aa: CASSYLAGGSEQYF
CDR3nt: TGTGCCAGCAGTTACTTAGCGGGAGGCTCCGAGCAGTACTTC

abundance: NA
d_gene: NA
j_gene: TRBJ2-5
v_gene: TRBV21-1
CDR3aa: CASSTLLAGENRETQYF
CDR3nt: TGTGCCAGCAGCACTCTACTAGCGGGAGAAAATAGGGAGACCCAGTACTTC

abundance: NA
d_gene: TRBD1
j_gene: TRBJ2-2
v_gene: TRBV4-1
CDR3aa: CASSQSGQLFGGELFF
CDR3nt: TGCGCCAGCAGCCAATCGGGACAGTTGTTCGGCGGGGAGCTGTTTTTT

abundance: NA
d_gene: TRBD1
j_gene: TRBJ2-7
v_gene: TRBV6-6
CDR3aa: CASTEGQPYEQYF
CDR3nt: TGTGCCAGCACAGAGGGACAGCCCTACGAGCAGTACTTC

abundance: NA
d_gene: TRBD1
j_gene: TRBJ1-3
v_gene: TRBV7-9
CDR3aa: CASSPRQGATGNTIYF
CDR3nt: TGTGCCAGCAGCCCACGACAGGGGGCTACTGGAAACACCATATATTTT

abundance: NA
d_gene: TRBD2
j_gene: TRBJ2-2
v_gene: TRBV5-4
CDR3aa: CASSLGSSGRSTGELFF
CDR3nt: TGTGCCAGCAGCTTGGGGTCTAGCGGGAGAAGCACCGGGGAGCTGTTTTTT

abundance: once
d_gene: NA
j_gene: TRBJ1-1
v_gene: TRBV27
CDR3aa: CASSSLALDTEAFF
CDR3nt: TGTGCCAGCAGTTCTTTGGCCCTCGACACTGAAGCTTTCTTT

abundance: NA
d_gene: TRBD1
j_gene: TRBJ1-4
v_gene: TRBV23-1
CDR3aa: CASSHPRQGFQLFF
CDR3nt: TGCGCCAGCAGTCATCCTCGACAGGGCTTTCAACTGTTTTTT

abundance: NA
d_gene: NA
j_gene: TRBJ2-3
v_gene: TRBV9
CDR3aa: CASSVGGPDTQYF
CDR3nt: TGTGCCAGCAGCGTAGGCGGCCCAGATACGCAGTATTTT

abundance: NA
d_gene: TRBD2
j_gene: TRBJ2-1
v_gene: TRBV28
CDR3aa: CASSLTTGTSGYNEQFF
CDR3nt: TGTGCCAGCAGTTTAACCACCGGGACTAGCGGGTACAATGAGCAGTTCTTC

abundance: NA
d_gene: NA
j_gene: TRBJ1-5
v_gene: TRBV19
CDR3aa: CASRGRSGQPQHF
CDR3nt: TGTGCCAGTAGAGGTCGGTCGGGTCAGCCCCAGCATTTT

abundance: NA
d_gene: TRBD2
j_gene: TRBJ2-7
v_gene: TRBV28
CDR3aa: CASSLLGRELPYEQYF
CDR3nt: TGTGCCAGCAGTTTATTAGGGCGGGAGCTACCCTACGAGCAGTACTTC

abundance: NA
d_gene: NA
j_gene: TRBJ2-5
v_gene: TRBV24-1
CDR3aa: CATSDPTPLGRETQYF
CDR3nt: TGTGCCACCAGTGACCCCACCCCGCTGGGCCGGGAGACCCAGTACTTC

abundance: NA
d_gene: NA
j_gene: TRBJ1-3
v_gene: TRBV7-8
CDR3aa: CASSLKDRNSGNTIYF
CDR3nt: TGTGCCAGCAGCTTAAAAGACAGAAACTCTGGAAACACCATATATTTT

abundance: NA
d_gene: NA
j_gene: TRBJ2-3
v_gene: TRBV27
CDR3aa: CASSAPGNTQYF
CDR3nt: TGTGCCAGCAGTGCTCCCGGGAATACGCAGTATTTT

abundance: NA
d_gene: NA
j_gene: TRBJ1-5
v_gene: TRBV28
CDR3aa: CASSLMWGGGQPQHF
CDR3nt: TGTGCCAGCAGTTTGATGTGGGGGGGAGGTCAGCCCCAGCATTTT

abundance: once
d_gene: NA
j_gene: TRBJ2-7
v_gene: TRBV9
CDR3aa: CASSEGLHPSYEQYF
CDR3nt: TGTGCCAGCAGCGAAGGACTCCATCCCTCCTACGAGCAGTACTTC

abundance: NA
d_gene: NA
j_gene: TRBJ1-6
v_gene: TRBV30
CDR3aa: CAWSLWRSSYNSPLHF
CDR3nt: TGTGCCTGGAGTTTGTGGAGGAGCTCCTATAATTCACCCCTCCACTTT

abundance: once
d_gene: TRBD2
j_gene: TRBJ2-7
v_gene: TRBV3-1/TRBV3-2
CDR3aa: CASSMTSGSSYEQYF
CDR3nt: TGTGCCAGCAGCATGACTAGCGGAAGCTCCTACGAGCAGTACTTC

abundance: NA
d_gene: NA
j_gene: TRBJ2-1
v_gene: TRBV11-1
CDR3aa: CASSHGSEQFF
CDR3nt: TGTGCCAGCAGTCACGGGAGTGAGCAGTTCTTC

abundance: NA
d_gene: TRBD1
j_gene: TRBJ1-2
v_gene: TRBV4-1
CDR3aa: CASSQEHRGLGGYTF
CDR3nt: TGCGCCAGCAGCCAAGAGCACAGGGGTTTGGGAGGCTACACCTTC

abundance: NA
d_gene: NA
j_gene: TRBJ1-5
v_gene: TRBV29-1
CDR3aa: CSVQGGGNQPQHF
CDR3nt: TGCAGCGTCCAAGGGGGTGGCAATCAGCCCCAGCATTTT